The next 3 T cell receptor beta chains were all read from a single sample in a study of blood T cell repertoires in COVID-19. Using immunoSEQ multiplex PCR, the repertoire was profiled, and TCRdb retains in-frame clones only, with some absent. In the table there are 78,000 or so clones, about nine tenths of which are singletons. The sequencing input was peripheral blood. The source of these receptors is a woman aged 45-65 years with acute or convalescent COVID-19.

The chain uses TRBV28 and TRBJ1-5; maybe TRBD1 (6 bases). Trimming removed 4 bases at V and 3 bases at J, with 7 bases between. The CDR3 has 13 residues. The germline V gene has CDR1 MDHEN and CDR2 SYDVKM. The CDR3 sequence: CASSWDNNQPQHF. The CDR3 DNA follows: TGTGCCAGCAGTTGGGACAACAATCAGCCCCAGCATTTT.

The J gene is TRBJ1-5, the V gene TRBV6-1; weak D call: TRBD1 (5 bases). The CDR3 spans 17 residues. Germline V lookup: CDR1 MNHNS, CDR2 SASEGT. Trimming left V 2 bases short and J 3 bases short, with 17 bases between. CDR3 loop: CASSERRTRGLNQPQHF. CDR3 nucleotide sequence: TGTGCCAGCAGTGAACGCCGGACAAGGGGCCTCAATCAGCCCCAGCATTTT.

This rearrangement joins TRBV7-3 to TRBJ2-5, with D tentatively TRBD1 (6 bases). Trimming cost V 1 base and J 5 bases, with 11 bases left between them. The germline V gene has CDR1 SGHTA and CDR2 FQGTGA. The CDR3 sequence is 14 residues long. The CDR3: CASSLSSGVETQYF. CDR3 coding DNA: TGTGCCAGCAGCTTAAGTTCAGGGGTTGAGACCCAGTACTTC.